What follows is one TCR beta chain and its context. Its specificity is not known. This specimen comes from a study of cytomegalovirus exposure and HLA in healthy donors. Findings and caveats of the study: A later analysis linked a missense DCLRE1C variant to TCR beta V- and J-gene trimming. Common viral pathogens were later found to be apparently linked to several of the most significant clusters.

The CDR3 has 14 residues. Germline assignment: CDR1 MDHEN and CDR2 SYDVKM. The ends lost 2 bases at V and 4 bases at J; junction bases unmatched: 4. The PCR ran on 60 Vbeta and 13 Jbeta primers. The method was immunoSEQ multiplex PCR; TCRdb's version includes in-frame clones alone and lacks a portion of them. The table lists fewer than 250,000 clones, 79% of them singletons. This clonotype was sampled from a woman aged 50 to 65 in good health and CMV-seronegative. Sample: PBMCs. This chain joins TRBV28 and TRBJ1-2, with TRBD1 matching over 7 bases. The CDR3 DNA sequence: TGTGCCAGCAGTTTAGAGGGGGCGCGCTATGGCTACACCTTC. The encoded protein is CASSLEGARYGYTF.